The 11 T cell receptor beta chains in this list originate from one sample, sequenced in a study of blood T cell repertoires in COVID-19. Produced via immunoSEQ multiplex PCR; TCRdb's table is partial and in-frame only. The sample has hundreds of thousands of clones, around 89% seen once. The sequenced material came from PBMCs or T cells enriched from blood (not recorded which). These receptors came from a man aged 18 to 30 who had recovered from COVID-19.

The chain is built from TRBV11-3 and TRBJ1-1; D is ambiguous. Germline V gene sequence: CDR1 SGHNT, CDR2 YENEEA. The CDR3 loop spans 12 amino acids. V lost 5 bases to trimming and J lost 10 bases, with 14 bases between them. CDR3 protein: CASSRDGVGAFF. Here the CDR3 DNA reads TGTGCCAGCAGCCGCGACGGGGTGGGAGCTTTCTTT.

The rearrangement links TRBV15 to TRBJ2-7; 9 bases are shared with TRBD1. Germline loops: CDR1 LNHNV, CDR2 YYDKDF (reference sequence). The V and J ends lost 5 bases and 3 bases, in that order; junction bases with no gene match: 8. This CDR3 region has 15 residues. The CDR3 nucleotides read TGTGCCACCAGCGGAGCTGGGACAGGGTTCTACGAGCAGTACTTC. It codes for CATSGAGTGFYEQYF.

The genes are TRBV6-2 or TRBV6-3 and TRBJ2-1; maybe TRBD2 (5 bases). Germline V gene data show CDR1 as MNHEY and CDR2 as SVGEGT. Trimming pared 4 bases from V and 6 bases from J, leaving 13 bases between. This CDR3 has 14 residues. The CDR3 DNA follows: TGTGCCAGCAGTTCCCCTGGACTCTCCAATGAGCAGTTCTTC. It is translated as CASSSPGLSNEQFF.

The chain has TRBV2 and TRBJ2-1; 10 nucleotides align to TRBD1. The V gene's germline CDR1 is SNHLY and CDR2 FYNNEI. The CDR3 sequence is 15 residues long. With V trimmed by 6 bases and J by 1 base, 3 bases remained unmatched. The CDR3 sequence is CASRAGQGSYNEQFF. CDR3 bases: TGTGCCAGCAGGGCGGGACAGGGGTCCTACAATGAGCAGTTCTTC.

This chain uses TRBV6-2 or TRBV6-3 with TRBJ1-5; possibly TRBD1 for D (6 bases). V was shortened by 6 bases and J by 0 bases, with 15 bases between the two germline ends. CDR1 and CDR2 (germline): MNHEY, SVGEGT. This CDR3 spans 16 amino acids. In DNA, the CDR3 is TGTGCCAGCAGGCCTACGGGACACCATAGCAATCAGCCCCAGCATTTT. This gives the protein CASRPTGHHSNQPQHF.

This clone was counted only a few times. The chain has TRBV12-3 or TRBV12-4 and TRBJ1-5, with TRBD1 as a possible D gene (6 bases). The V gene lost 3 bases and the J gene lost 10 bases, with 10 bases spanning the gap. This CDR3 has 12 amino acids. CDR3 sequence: CASSFSQGPQHF. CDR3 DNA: TGTGCCAGCAGTTTCTCACAGGGCCCCCAGCATTTT.

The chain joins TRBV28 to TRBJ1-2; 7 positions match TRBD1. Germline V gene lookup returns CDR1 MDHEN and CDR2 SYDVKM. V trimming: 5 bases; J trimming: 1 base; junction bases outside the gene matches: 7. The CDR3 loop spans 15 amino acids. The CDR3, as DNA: TGTGCCAGCAGTCTTGGGACAGCAAATAACTATGGCTACACCTTC. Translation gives CASSLGTANNYGYTF.

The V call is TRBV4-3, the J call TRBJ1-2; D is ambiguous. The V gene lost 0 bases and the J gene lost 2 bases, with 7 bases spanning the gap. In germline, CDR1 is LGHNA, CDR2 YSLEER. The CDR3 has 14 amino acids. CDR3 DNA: TGCGCCAGCAGCCAAGATAAGAGAAACTATGGCTACACCTTC. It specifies CASSQDKRNYGYTF.

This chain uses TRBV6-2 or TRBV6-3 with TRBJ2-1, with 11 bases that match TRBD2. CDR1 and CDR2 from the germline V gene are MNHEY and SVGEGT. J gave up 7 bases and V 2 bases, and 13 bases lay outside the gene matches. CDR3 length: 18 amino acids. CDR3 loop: CASSYLIGGLAVVNEQFF. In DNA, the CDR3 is TGTGCCAGCAGTTACCTCATAGGGGGACTAGCGGTGGTGAATGAGCAGTTCTTC.

CDR3 DNA sequence: TGCGCCAGCAGCCAAGATACAGGCGGGAGGGCCGGAATGGTGGTGAGGGAGCAGTTCTTC. Protein sequence: CASSQDTGGRAGMVVREQFF. The rearrangement links TRBV4-3 to TRBJ2-1; TRBD2 matches at 9 bases. The trim removed 0 bases at V and 10 bases at J, leaving 22 bases unmatched. CDR3 size: 20 residues. Per the germline V gene, CDR1 is LGHNA and CDR2 is YSLEER.

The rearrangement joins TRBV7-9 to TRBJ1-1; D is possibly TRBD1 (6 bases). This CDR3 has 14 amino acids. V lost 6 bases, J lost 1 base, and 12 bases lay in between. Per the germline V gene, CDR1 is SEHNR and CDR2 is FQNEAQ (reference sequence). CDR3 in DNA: TGTGCCAGCAGAGCTCCGGGACAGAACACTGAAGCTTTCTTT. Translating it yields CASRAPGQNTEAFF.